Below, 26 T cell receptor beta chains from the same sample are listed, as sequenced in a study of CD8 T cells in Susac syndrome. Reverse transcription of about 0.5 to 1 ug RNA used random hexamers. MiXCR, applied by TCRdb to the immunoSEQ multiplex PCR reads, yields one record per CDR3 protein. There are 200,000 to 250,000 distinct CDR3 sequences in the sample; 92% occur only once, and approximately 0.13% lies in the top ten. Source material: CD8+ T cells from PBMCs. Source of these receptors: a human donor with multiple sclerosis.

The genes are TRBV7-2 and TRBJ2-7; D is unclear. This CDR3 has 14 amino acids. V was clipped by 2 bases and J by 3 bases, with 11 bases between them. Looked up from germline, CDR1 is SGHTA and CDR2 is FQGNSA. DNA for the CDR3: TGTGCCAGCAGCTTATCCAGCGAGTACTACGAGCAGTACTTC. Its protein is CASSLSSEYYEQYF. The full variable domain, in which reference TRBV7-2 and TRBJ2-7 provide the parts outside the CDR3, is GAGVSQSPSNKVTEKGKDVELRCDPISGHTALYWYRQSLGQGLEFLIYFQGNSAPDKSGLPSDRFSAERTGGSVSTLTIQRTQQEDSAVYLCASSLSSEYYEQYFGPGTRLTVT.

CDR3 sequence: CASSAPDRQETQYF. The CDR3 DNA follows: TGTGCCAGCAGCGCCCCGGACAGACAAGAGACCCAGTACTTC. J is TRBJ2-5 and V is TRBV9; possible D gene TRBD1, 6 bases. Germline CDR1 and CDR2: SGDLS and YYNGEE. The CDR3 runs to 14 residues. V was clipped by 3 bases and J by 2 bases, with 11 bases between them.

This clonotype was seen a single time. The V gene is TRBV9, the J gene TRBJ2-7; weak D call: TRBD2 (5 bases). This CDR3 region has 14 residues. V gave up 3 bases and J gave up 5 bases, with 15 bases separating them. Per the germline V gene, CDR1 is SGDLS and CDR2 is YYNGEE. The CDR3 sequence: CASSEGAGWDEQYF. The CDR3 DNA sequence: TGTGCCAGCAGCGAAGGTGCGGGTTGGGACGAGCAGTACTTC.

The chain uses TRBV15 and TRBJ1-4; TRBD1 matches at 9 bases. Germline V CDR1 and CDR2: LNHNV, YYDKDF (reference sequence). The CDR3 sequence is 18 residues long. The junction had 15 bases not matched to a gene; V was cut back by 8 bases and J by 2 bases. Here the CDR3 reads CATEAGTGGASTNEKLFF. In nucleotides, the CDR3 is TGTGCCACCGAGGCAGGAACAGGGGGCGCGAGTACTAATGAAAAACTGTTTTTT.

The J gene is TRBJ1-1, the V gene TRBV6-2 or TRBV6-3, with 8 bases aligning to TRBD1. The CDR3 loop spans 14 amino acids. The trim removed 4 bases at V and 1 base at J, leaving 2 bases unmatched. The germline V gene encodes CDR1 MNHEY and CDR2 SVGEGT. CDR3 sequence: CASSLDRANTEAFF. The CDR3 nucleotides read TGTGCCAGCAGTTTGGACAGGGCGAACACTGAAGCTTTCTTT.

This chain links TRBV5-4 with TRBJ2-1, with D perhaps matching TRBD2 (6 bases). The CDR3 loop spans 14 amino acids. The V gene lost 4 bases and the J gene lost 8 bases, with 16 bases spanning the gap. Germline V CDR1 and CDR2: SGHNT, YYREEE (reference sequence). The CDR3 nucleotides are TGTGCCAGCAGCGGCGGGCAGGGAGGTGATGAGCAGTTCTTC. Its translation: CASSGGQGGDEQFF.

This clonotype was seen more than once but under ten times. J is TRBJ2-7 and V is TRBV4-3; 8 nucleotides align to TRBD1. Germline V gene data show CDR1 as LGHNA and CDR2 as YSLEER. The CDR3 covers 15 residues. Losses at the gene ends were 0 bases for V and 3 bases for J; bases not matched to a gene: 4. This CDR3 reads CASSQEDRALYEQYF. The DNA of the CDR3 is TGCGCCAGCAGCCAAGAGGACAGGGCCCTCTACGAGCAGTACTTC.

The rearrangement uses TRBV20-1 and TRBJ2-7; D not certain. Germline V gene lookup returns CDR1 DFQATT and CDR2 SNEGSKA (reference sequence). V shed 3 bases and J shed 3 bases, with 15 bases lying between them. This CDR3 contains 14 residues. For the CDR3, the DNA is TGCAGTGCTAGCGAGGCGCGGTTGGACTACGAGCAGTACTTC. The encoded protein is CSASEARLDYEQYF.

Turning to this clonotype: At one end the junction does not follow the germline gene, possibly because of a read error. The chain carries TRBV12-3 or TRBV12-4 and TRBJ2-1; TRBD2 matches 10 bases. The CDR3 covers 13 residues. The CDR3 here is CASSYSGMGLALF. CDR3 nucleotide sequence: TGTGCCAGCAGCTACTCTGGCATGGGACTAGCGCTCTTC.

The chain uses TRBV3-1 and TRBJ1-1; no clear D. The length of the CDR3 is 14 residues. Germline loops: CDR1 LGHDT, CDR2 YNNKEL (reference sequence). The V gene lost 3 bases and the J gene lost 4 bases, with 12 bases spanning the gap. The chain's CDR3 is CASSHWEGSTEAFF. For the CDR3, the DNA is TGTGCCAGCAGCCATTGGGAGGGTAGCACTGAAGCTTTCTTT. The full variable domain, completed using reference TRBV3-1 and TRBJ1-1, is DTAVSQTPKYLVTQMGNDKSIKCEQNLGHDTMYWYKQDSKKFLKIMFSYNNKELIINETVPNRFSPKSPDKAHLNLHINSLELGDSAVYFCASSHWEGSTEAFFGQGTRLTVV.

The chain has TRBV5-6 and TRBJ2-7; the D gene is possibly TRBD1 (6 bases). The CDR3 consists of 13 residues. Germline assignment: CDR1 SGHDT and CDR2 YYEEEE. Trimming removed 3 bases from V and 5 bases from J, with 12 bases in between. The CDR3 region is CASSWGRVNEQYF. CDR3 sequence (DNA): TGTGCCAGCAGCTGGGGGCGGGTCAACGAGCAGTACTTC.

The chain employs TRBV29-1 and TRBJ2-1; tentatively, D is TRBD2 (6 bases). The CDR3 spans 15 residues. From germline, CDR1 is SQVTM and CDR2 ANQGSEA. Here the CDR3 reads CTIITGLSSYNEQFF. The DNA for the CDR3 is TGCACTATTATTACGGGACTCAGCTCCTACAATGAGCAGTTCTTC.

The J gene is TRBJ1-2, the V gene TRBV9; D unresolved. Germline V gives CDR1 SGDLS, CDR2 YYNGEE. This CDR3 spans 13 amino acids. Trimming removed 5 bases from V and 2 bases from J, with 10 bases in between. CDR3 sequence reads: CASSIDGNYGYTF. Here the CDR3 DNA reads TGTGCCAGCAGTATTGACGGGAACTATGGCTACACCTTC.

The rearrangement joins TRBV11-2 to TRBJ2-1, with unresolved D. This CDR3 is 15 amino acids long. V was cut by 5 bases and J by 5 bases, with 16 bases left in between. Germline CDR1 reads SGHAT; CDR2 reads FQNNGV. The DNA of the CDR3 is TGTGCCAGCAGCCCTGAATTTGCGCGGAACAATGAGCAGTTCTTC. Translating it yields CASSPEFARNNEQFF.

The genes are TRBV12-3 or TRBV12-4 and TRBJ2-1; D could derive from TRBD1 or TRBD2 (6 bases each). V was cut by 5 bases and J by 6 bases, with 14 bases left in between. This CDR3 contains 14 residues. For the CDR3, the DNA is TGTGCCAGCAGTCCATTCGGGGGCCGCAATGAGCAGTTCTTC. Translated: CASSPFGGRNEQFF.

The V call is TRBV4-2, the J call TRBJ2-2; D call uncertain. V dropped 0 bases and J dropped 3 bases, with 11 bases sitting between them. The CDR3 runs 16 residues. Looked up from germline, CDR1 is LGHNA and CDR2 is YNFKEQ. As DNA, the CDR3 is TGTGCCAGCAGCCAAGATAGTGGTCAGTACACCGGGGAGCTGTTTTTT. Its protein is CASSQDSGQYTGELFF.

This clonotype was observed a few times. The genes are TRBV5-6 and TRBJ2-6; no clear D. This CDR3 has 14 amino acids. Germline CDR1 SGHDT, CDR2 YYEEEE. The V end was cut by 2 bases, the J end by 0 bases, with 3 bases between. The CDR3 nucleotides are TGTGCCAGCAGCTTCGGCTCTGGGGCCAACGTCCTGACTTTC. The encoded protein is CASSFGSGANVLTF. Combining the CDR3 with reference TRBV5-6 and TRBJ2-6 gives the whole variable domain DAGVTQSPTHLIKTRGQQVTLRCSPKSGHDTVSWYQQALGQGPQFIFQYYEEEERQRGNFPDRFSGHQFPNYSSELNVNALLLGDSALYLCASSFGSGANVLTFGAGSRLTVL.

The chain uses TRBV11-1 and TRBJ2-5; TRBD2 aligns across 12 bases. This CDR3 contains 20 residues. Unmatched junction bases numbered 17, after V lost 4 bases and J lost 2 bases. Germline CDR1 reads SGHAT; CDR2 reads FQDESV (reference sequence). The CDR3: CASSSPFVASGGASQETQYF. DNA of the CDR3: TGTGCCAGCAGCTCCCCGTTTGTGGCTAGCGGGGGGGCCTCGCAAGAGACCCAGTACTTC.

As concerns this clonotype: A read error may account for a junction end that differs from germline. The CDR3 loop is CATSGIRGQDLLF. CDR3 DNA: TGTGCCACCAGCGGTATCAGGGGGCAGGATCTGCTCTTC. The chain is built from TRBV15 and TRBJ2-1; 8 positions match TRBD1. The CDR3 extends over 13 amino acids. Germline CDR1 reads LNHNV; CDR2 reads YYDKDF (reference sequence).

The chain has TRBV7-8 and TRBJ1-2, with TRBD1 identical over 9 bases. V shed 1 base and J 7 bases; nucleotides not matched to a gene: 4. Germline values: CDR1 SGHVS, CDR2 FQNEAQ. The CDR3 length is 14 residues. CDR3 in DNA: TGTGCCAGCAGCTTAGGGTGGGACAGGGCTGGCTACACCTTC. This gives the protein CASSLGWDRAGYTF.

V and J are TRBV20-1 and TRBJ2-7; the D call may be TRBD1 or TRBD2 (5 bases each). The germline gives CDR1 DFQATT, CDR2 SNEGSKA (reference sequence). This CDR3 is built from 15 residues. The ends were cut back, 2 bases at V and 3 bases at J, with 17 bases in the middle. CDR3 in DNA: TGCAGTGCTAGACCCCAGGGCCTGGGAGTCTACGAGCAGTACTTC. Amino acid sequence: CSARPQGLGVYEQYF.

V gene TRBV24-1 combines with J gene TRBJ2-1, with a tentative D call TRBD1 (5 bases). Germline V CDR1 and CDR2: KGHDR, SFDVKD. The ends were cut back, 9 bases at V and 5 bases at J, with 19 bases in the middle. The CDR3 is 15 amino acids. The CDR3 nucleotides read TGTGCCACCGGGGCGTCCCACGCCCCCCACAATGAGCAGTTCTTC. It specifies CATGASHAPHNEQFF.

The rearrangement uses TRBV7-9 and TRBJ1-1; 8 bases line up with TRBD1. The CDR3 runs to 13 residues. Unmatched junction bases numbered 6, after V lost 5 bases and J lost 7 bases. The germline CDR1 and CDR2 sequences are SEHNR and FQNEAQ (reference sequence). CDR3 nucleotide sequence: TGTGCCAGCAGCCCACCAGGGGGCAGTGAAGCTTTCTTT. Translation: CASSPPGGSEAFF.

This chain joins TRBV6-6 and TRBJ1-1; D uncertain. Germline V gene sequence: CDR1 MNHNY, CDR2 SVGAGI (reference sequence). The V end lost 6 bases, the J end lost 6 bases, and 14 bases lay between the germline ends. The CDR3 has 13 residues. The CDR3 protein is CASSLHPTAEAFF. Written as DNA, the CDR3 is TGTGCCAGCAGCCTACACCCAACAGCTGAAGCTTTCTTT.

The V gene is TRBV19, the J gene TRBJ2-1; TRBD2 matches 13 bases. This CDR3 contains 17 residues. Per the germline V gene, CDR1 is LNHDA and CDR2 is SQIVND (reference sequence). V dropped 4 bases and J dropped 2; count of bases not matched to a gene: 5. The CDR3 region has the DNA TGTGCCAGTAGTACACGGACTAGCGGGGGCCCCTACAATGAGCAGTTCTTC. Translated, it gives CASSTRTSGGPYNEQFF.

The chain links TRBV9 to TRBJ2-5; 7 bases are a match to TRBD1. The CDR3 sequence is 14 residues long. Germline CDR1 SGDLS, CDR2 YYNGEE. J lost 5 bases, V lost 5 bases, and 9 bases had no gene match. This CDR3 is CASSSMTGSETQYF. CDR3 nucleotide sequence: TGTGCCAGCAGTTCGATGACAGGGTCGGAGACCCAGTACTTC.